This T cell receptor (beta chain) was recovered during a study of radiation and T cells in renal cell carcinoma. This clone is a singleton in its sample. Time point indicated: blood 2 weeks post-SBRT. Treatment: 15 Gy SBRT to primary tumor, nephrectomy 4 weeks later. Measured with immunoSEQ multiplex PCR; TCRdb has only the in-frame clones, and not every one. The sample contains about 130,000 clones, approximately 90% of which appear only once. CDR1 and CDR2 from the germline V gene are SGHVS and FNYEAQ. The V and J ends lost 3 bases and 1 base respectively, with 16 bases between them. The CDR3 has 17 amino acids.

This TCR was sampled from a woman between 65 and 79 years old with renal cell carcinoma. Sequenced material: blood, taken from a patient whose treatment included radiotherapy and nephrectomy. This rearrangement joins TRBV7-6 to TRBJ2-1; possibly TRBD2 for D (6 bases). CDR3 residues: CASSFAGTLASYNEQFF. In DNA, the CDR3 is TGTGCCAGCAGCTTTGCAGGAACACTAGCATCCTACAATGAGCAGTTCTTC.